The 21 T cell receptor beta chains in this list originate from one sample, sequenced in a study of T cell repertoires in cytomegalovirus infection. TCRdb independently ran MiXCR on the reads; one entry per CDR3 protein. The sample yields approximately 990,000 distinct CDR3 sequences, approximately 31% seen once. Their antigen targets remain unknown. Sequenced here: cultured CD8+ T cells from PBMCs, sampled from culture after CMV antigen stimulation. These receptors all come from a human donor in good health (CMV status not recorded). Some clones in this sample may be carry-over from other donors' samples.

In this sample, this clonotype turned up many times. The chain couples TRBV11-3 to TRBJ2-3; a weak D match, TRBD2 (5 bases). This CDR3 has 16 amino acids. Trimming stripped 1 base from V and 0 bases from J, with 11 bases between. In germline, CDR1 is SGHNT, CDR2 YENEEA. The chain's CDR3 is CASSLGDYTSTDTQYF. CDR3 in DNA: TGTGCCAGCAGCTTAGGCGACTACACTAGCACAGATACGCAGTATTTT.

CDR3 nucleotides: TGTGCCAGCAGCGTAGCCCAAAGGGGGACCGGGGAGCTGTTTTTT. Protein: CASSVAQRGTGELFF. The chain combines TRBV9 with TRBJ2-2, with D possibly TRBD1 on 6 matching bases. There are 15 residues in the CDR3. V lost 0 bases to trimming and J lost 5 bases, with 11 bases between them. Germline CDR1 and CDR2: SGDLS and YYNGEE.

The chain employs TRBV7-9 and TRBJ2-1, with 7 bases aligning to TRBD1. CDR1 is SEHNR, CDR2 FQNEAQ, per germline (reference sequence). This CDR3 is built from 13 residues. Trimming cost V 7 bases and J 5 bases; bases outside gene matches: 5. The CDR3 coding sequence is TGTGCCAGCACCTGGGACAGCCACAATGAGCAGTTCTTC. Residues: CASTWDSHNEQFF.

The rearrangement links TRBV27 to TRBJ2-5; 11 nucleotides match TRBD1. The CDR3 is 14 residues long. In germline, CDR1 is MNHEY, CDR2 SMNVEV (reference sequence). V shed 5 bases, J shed 5 bases, and the junction held 4 bases outside the gene matches. Written as DNA, the CDR3 is TGTGCCAGCAGTAGGACAGGGGGCTGGGAGACCCAGTACTTC. This encodes CASSRTGGWETQYF.

This clonotype occurred a few times. This chain links TRBV7-4 with TRBJ2-1; 8 bases fit TRBD2. V was pared by 9 bases and J by 7 bases, with 17 bases of the junction left unmatched. This CDR3 has 16 residues. From germline, CDR1 is SGHVT and CDR2 SQSDAQ. CDR3 residues: CASRLSGDLGRNEQFF. CDR3 sequence (DNA): TGTGCCAGTAGGCTTAGCGGGGACCTAGGACGAAATGAGCAGTTCTTC. The full variable domain, completed using reference TRBV7-4 and TRBJ2-1, is GAGVSQSPRYKVAKRGRDVALRCDSISGHVTLYWYRQTLGQGSEVLTYSQSDAQRDKSGRPSGRFSAERPERSVSTLKIQRTEQGDSAVYLCASRLSGDLGRNEQFFGPGTRLTVL.

This clonotype was counted at least ten times. The chain is built from TRBV12-3 or TRBV12-4 and TRBJ2-1, with D perhaps being TRBD1 or TRBD2 (6 bases each). Trimming removed 7 bases from V and 7 bases from J, with 11 bases in between. The CDR3 totals 12 residues. In nucleotides, the CDR3 is TGTGCCAGCAAGGGGGGCCTAAATGAGCAGTTCTTC. Translating gives CASKGGLNEQFF.

This clonotype has only a few counts. CDR3 DNA sequence: TGTGCCAGCAGTTCAACCCCCCTGGGGAACACTGAAGCTTTCTTT. It yields the protein CASSSTPLGNTEAFF. This rearrangement joins TRBV28 to TRBJ1-1; D unresolved. Germline V gene data show CDR1 as MDHEN and CDR2 as SYDVKM. This CDR3 is 15 amino acids long. Trimming took off 4 bases at V and 1 base at J, with 13 bases between the two ends. Full variable domain (outside the CDR3, taken from reference TRBV28 and TRBJ1-1): DVKVTQSSRYLVKRTGEKVFLECVQDMDHENMFWYRQDPGLGLRLIYFSYDVKMKEKGDIPEGYSVSREKKERFSLILESASTNQTSMYLCASSSTPLGNTEAFFGQGTRLTVV.

The rearrangement links TRBV28 to TRBJ2-7, with D unresolved. The V gene's germline CDR1 is MDHEN and CDR2 SYDVKM. This CDR3 has 11 residues. With 8 bases removed from V and 4 bases from J, the gap between germline ends came to 9 bases. CDR3 protein: CASLSIYEQYV. The CDR3 nucleotides are TGTGCCAGCCTCTCTATATACGAGCAGTACGTC.

This clonotype was found many times. This chain links TRBV7-2 with TRBJ1-1, with no clear D. The V end lost 1 base, the J end lost 0 bases, and 12 bases lay between the germline ends. The CDR3 covers 16 residues. The germline CDR1 and CDR2 sequences are SGHTA and FQGNSA. The CDR3 spells CASSLDSGVMNTEAFF. The CDR3 DNA follows: TGTGCCAGCAGCTTAGATTCGGGAGTAATGAACACTGAAGCTTTCTTT.

The chain joins TRBV20-1 to TRBJ1-4, with D hard to call. Trimming left V 5 bases short and J 6 bases short, with 7 bases between. This CDR3 is 11 amino acids long. Germline CDR1 reads DFQATT; CDR2 reads SNEGSKA (reference sequence). The CDR3: CSARTDEKLFF. The CDR3 DNA is TGCAGTGCTCGGACGGATGAAAAACTGTTTTTT.

This clonotype has more than one count but fewer than ten. The chain joins TRBV6-2 or TRBV6-3 to TRBJ2-7; perhaps D is TRBD1 or TRBD2 (5 bases each). Trimming cost V 6 bases and J 4 bases, with 25 bases left between them. CDR1 and CDR2 from the germline V gene are MNHEY and SVGEGT. The CDR3 has 17 residues. CDR3 protein: CASRRTLGPGTVYEQYF. In DNA, the CDR3 is TGTGCCAGCAGACGCACCTTGGGACCAGGGACCGTTTACGAGCAGTACTTC.

The gene calls are TRBV27 and TRBJ1-4; tentatively, D is TRBD1 (6 bases). V was clipped by 0 bases and J by 8 bases, with 13 bases between them. The CDR3 has 15 residues. CDR1 MNHEY and CDR2 SMNVEV come from the germline V gene (reference sequence). Written as DNA, the CDR3 is TGTGCCAGCAGTTTATCGTCAGGGGACAACGAAAAACTGTTTTTT. The encoded protein is CASSLSSGDNEKLFF.

In its sample, this clonotype was seen many times. The V and J genes are TRBV7-2 and TRBJ2-5; the D gene is possibly TRBD1 (5 bases). With 1 base removed from V and 4 bases from J, the gap between germline ends came to 13 bases. The CDR3 contains 15 residues. CDR1 SGHTA and CDR2 FQGNSA come from the germline V gene. CDR3 bases: TGTGCCAGCAGCTTAGGGACAATCGTCACAGAGACCCAGTACTTC. Translation: CASSLGTIVTETQYF.

This clonotype was recorded a few times. The chain employs TRBV12-5 and TRBJ2-5; tentatively, D is TRBD2 (5 bases). Germline CDR1 and CDR2: LGHNT and FRNRAP. V was cut by 3 bases and J by 4 bases, with 9 bases left in between. The CDR3 runs to 13 residues. Written as DNA, the CDR3 is TGTGCTAGTGGTTTTGGACTTGGAGAGACCCAGTACTTC. Its translation is CASGFGLGETQYF.

This clonotype has only a few counts. The V and J genes are TRBV4-2 and TRBJ2-3, with D possibly matching TRBD2 (6 bases). The V and J ends lost 1 base and 1 base respectively, with 18 bases between them. Germline assignment: CDR1 LGHNA and CDR2 YNFKEQ. There are 18 residues in the CDR3. The CDR3, as DNA: TGTGCCAGCAGCCAAGTCGGGGGACTCGAAATAGGCACAGATACGCAGTATTTT. This sequence encodes CASSQVGGLEIGTDTQYF.

This clonotype was counted many times. The V call is TRBV27, the J call TRBJ2-2; TRBD2 is a possible D gene (5 bases). Looked up from germline, CDR1 is MNHEY and CDR2 is SMNVEV (reference sequence). Trimming shortened V by 3 bases and J by 1 base, and 9 bases separated the two germline ends. The CDR3 length is 15 residues. Written as DNA, the CDR3 is TGTGCCAGCAGTTTGATCGGGGTGAACACCGGGGAGCTGTTTTTT. Residues: CASSLIGVNTGELFF.

The chain uses TRBV27 and TRBJ2-5; 10 bases are shared with TRBD1. V lost 6 bases and J lost 4; bases outside the gene matches: 8. From germline, CDR1 is MNHEY and CDR2 SMNVEV (reference sequence). CDR3 length: 15 amino acids. The CDR3 bases are TGTGCCAGCAGCCTAGACAGGGGGCTGGTAGAGACCCAGTACTTC. Translation: CASSLDRGLVETQYF.

J is TRBJ1-1 and V is TRBV7-2, with 8 bases identical to TRBD1. Trimming removed 1 base from V and 7 bases from J; junction bases left unmatched: 5. The CDR3 loop spans 14 amino acids. In germline, CDR1 is SGHTA, CDR2 FQGNSA. The CDR3 spells CASSLVQGVDEAFF. The CDR3 DNA follows: TGTGCCAGCAGCTTAGTACAGGGGGTAGATGAAGCTTTCTTT.

There are a few counts of this clonotype. The chain links TRBV5-6 to TRBJ1-2; D may be TRBD1 (5 bases). V lost 4 bases and J 1 base, leaving 11 bases between the germline ends. There are 14 residues in the CDR3. Germline V gene lookup returns CDR1 SGHDT and CDR2 YYEEEE. The CDR3 here is CASSTGPSNYGYTF. The CDR3 DNA reads as TGTGCCAGCAGCACGGGACCGAGTAACTATGGCTACACCTTC.

A few counts support this clonotype. This chain joins TRBV27 and TRBJ2-1; the match to TRBD1 covers 8 bases. There are 14 residues in the CDR3. V dropped 2 bases and J dropped 6; count of bases not matched to a gene: 3. Germline values: CDR1 MNHEY, CDR2 SMNVEV (reference sequence). The CDR3 here is CASSLTDRGNEQFF. The CDR3 bases are TGTGCCAGCAGTTTAACAGACAGGGGCAATGAGCAGTTCTTC.

This CDR3 is CATSDYRDSNTGELFF. In DNA, the CDR3 is TGTGCCACCAGTGATTACAGGGATTCGAACACCGGGGAGCTGTTTTTT. The chain couples TRBV24-1 to TRBJ2-2; D may be TRBD1 (6 bases). This CDR3 comprises 16 residues. V was shortened by 2 bases and J by 0 bases, with 9 bases between the two germline ends. Germline V gene data show CDR1 as KGHDR and CDR2 as SFDVKD.